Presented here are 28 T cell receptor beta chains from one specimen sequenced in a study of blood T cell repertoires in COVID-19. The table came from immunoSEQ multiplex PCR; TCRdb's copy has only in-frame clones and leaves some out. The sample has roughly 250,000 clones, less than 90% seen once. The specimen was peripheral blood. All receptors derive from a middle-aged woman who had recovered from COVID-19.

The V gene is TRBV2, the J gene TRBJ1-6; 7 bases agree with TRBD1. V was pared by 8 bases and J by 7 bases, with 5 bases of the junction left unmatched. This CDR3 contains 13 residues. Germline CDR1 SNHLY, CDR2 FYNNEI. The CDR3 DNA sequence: TGTGCCAGCGCGGGACAGCTAAATTCACCCCTCCACTTT. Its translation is CASAGQLNSPLHF.

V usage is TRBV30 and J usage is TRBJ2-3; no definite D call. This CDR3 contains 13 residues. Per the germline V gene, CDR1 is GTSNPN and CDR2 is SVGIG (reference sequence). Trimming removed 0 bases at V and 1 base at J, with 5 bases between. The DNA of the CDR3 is TGTGCCTGGAGTGTAACTGGCACAGATACGCAGTATTTT. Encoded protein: CAWSVTGTDTQYF.

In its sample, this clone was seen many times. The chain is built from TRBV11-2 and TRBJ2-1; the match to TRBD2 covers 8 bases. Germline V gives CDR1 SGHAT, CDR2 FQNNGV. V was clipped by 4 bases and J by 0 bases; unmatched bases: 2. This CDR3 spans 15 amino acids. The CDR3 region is CASSSTSGSYNEQFF. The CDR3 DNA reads TGTGCCAGCAGCTCAACTAGCGGCTCCTACAATGAGCAGTTCTTC.

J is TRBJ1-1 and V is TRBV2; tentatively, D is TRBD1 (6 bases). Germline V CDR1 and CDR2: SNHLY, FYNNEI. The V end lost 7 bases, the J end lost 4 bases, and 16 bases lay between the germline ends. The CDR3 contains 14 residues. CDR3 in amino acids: CASTPTWGLTEAFF. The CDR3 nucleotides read TGTGCCAGCACTCCTACCTGGGGGCTCACTGAAGCTTTCTTT.

CDR3 in DNA: TGTGCCAGCAGTCCGGGTGGGTACGAGCAGTACTTC. Its translation: CASSPGGYEQYF. This chain uses TRBV27 with TRBJ2-7; D uncertain. Trimming left V 5 bases short and J 4 bases short, with 9 bases between. The length of the CDR3 is 12 residues. Germline V lookup: CDR1 MNHEY, CDR2 SMNVEV (reference sequence).

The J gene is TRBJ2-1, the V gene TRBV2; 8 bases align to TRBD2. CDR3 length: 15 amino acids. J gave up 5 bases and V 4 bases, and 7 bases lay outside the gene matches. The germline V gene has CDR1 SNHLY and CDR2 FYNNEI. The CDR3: CASSVLAGGNNEQFF. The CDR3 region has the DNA TGTGCCAGCAGTGTCTTGGCGGGGGGTAACAATGAGCAGTTCTTC.

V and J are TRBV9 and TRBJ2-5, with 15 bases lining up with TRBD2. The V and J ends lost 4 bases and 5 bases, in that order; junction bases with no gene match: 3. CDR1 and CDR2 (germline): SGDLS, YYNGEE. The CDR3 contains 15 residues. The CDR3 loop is CASSRTSGGGETQYF. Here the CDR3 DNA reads TGTGCCAGCAGCCGGACTAGCGGGGGGGGCGAGACCCAGTACTTC.

The DNA of the CDR3 is TGTGCCAGCAGTTCTGGCGGGGGGCCACTAGGCGAGCAGTACTTC. Protein sequence: CASSSGGGPLGEQYF. The chain employs TRBV28 and TRBJ2-7; 8 bases are shared with TRBD2. The trim removed 4 bases at V and 6 bases at J, leaving 11 bases unmatched. Germline assignment: CDR1 MDHEN and CDR2 SYDVKM. This CDR3 is 15 amino acids long.

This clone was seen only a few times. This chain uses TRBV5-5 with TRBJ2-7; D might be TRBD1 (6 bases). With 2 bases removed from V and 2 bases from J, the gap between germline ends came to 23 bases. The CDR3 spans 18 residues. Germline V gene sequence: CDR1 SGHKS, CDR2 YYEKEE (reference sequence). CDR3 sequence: CASSFFRLRGQSAYEQYF. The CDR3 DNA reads TGTGCCAGCAGCTTTTTTCGCCTCCGAGGACAGTCTGCCTACGAGCAGTACTTC.

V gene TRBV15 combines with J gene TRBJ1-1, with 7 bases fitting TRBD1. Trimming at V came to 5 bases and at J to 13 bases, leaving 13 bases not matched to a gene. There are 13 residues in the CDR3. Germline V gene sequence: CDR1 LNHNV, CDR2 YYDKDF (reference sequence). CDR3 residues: CATSGPQTGKHFF. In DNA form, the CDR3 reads TGTGCCACCAGCGGACCCCAGACAGGGAAGCATTTCTTT.

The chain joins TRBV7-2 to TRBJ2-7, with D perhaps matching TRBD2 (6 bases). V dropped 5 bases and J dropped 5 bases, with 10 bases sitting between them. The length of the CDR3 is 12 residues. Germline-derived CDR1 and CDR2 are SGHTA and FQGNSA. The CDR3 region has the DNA TGTGCCAGCAGCCAAAGACTAGACGAGCAGTACTTC. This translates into CASSQRLDEQYF.

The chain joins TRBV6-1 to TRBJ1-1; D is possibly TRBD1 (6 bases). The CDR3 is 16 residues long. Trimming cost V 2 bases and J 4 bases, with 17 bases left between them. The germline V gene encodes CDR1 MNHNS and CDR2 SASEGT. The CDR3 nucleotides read TGTGCCAGCAGTGAACAGGGGCTCGGTAAAGGCACTGAAGCTTTCTTT. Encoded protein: CASSEQGLGKGTEAFF.

This CDR3 is CASSQGLARNEQFF. In nucleotides, the CDR3 is TGTGCCAGCAGCCAAGGACTAGCGAGGAACGAGCAGTTCTTC. The chain employs TRBV4-2 and TRBJ2-1; 8 bases are shared with TRBD2. The length of the CDR3 is 14 residues. The J segment lost 10 bases and the V segment lost 1 base, leaving 6 bases of the junction unmatched. CDR1 and CDR2 from the germline V gene are LGHNA and YNFKEQ.

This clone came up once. The CDR3, as DNA: TGTGCCAGCAGCCTGACTAACGGGCGGGGCTACACCTTC. Amino acid sequence: CASSLTNGRGYTF. The gene calls are TRBV11-2 and TRBJ1-2; D not certain. CDR3 length: 13 residues. V lost 5 bases to trimming and J lost 8 bases, with 15 bases between them. Germline V gene data show CDR1 as SGHAT and CDR2 as FQNNGV.

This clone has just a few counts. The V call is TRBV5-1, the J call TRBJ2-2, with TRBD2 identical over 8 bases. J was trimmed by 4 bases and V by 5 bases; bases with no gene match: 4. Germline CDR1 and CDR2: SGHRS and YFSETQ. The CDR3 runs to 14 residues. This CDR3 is CASRLAGTTGELFF. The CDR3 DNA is TGCGCCAGCAGATTAGCGGGGACCACCGGGGAGCTGTTTTTT.

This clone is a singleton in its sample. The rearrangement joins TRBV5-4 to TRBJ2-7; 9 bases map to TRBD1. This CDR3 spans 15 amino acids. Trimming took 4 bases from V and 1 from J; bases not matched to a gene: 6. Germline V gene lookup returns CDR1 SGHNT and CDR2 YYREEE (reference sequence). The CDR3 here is CASSPGTGKSYEQYF. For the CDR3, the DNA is TGTGCCAGCAGCCCGGGGACAGGGAAGTCCTACGAGCAGTACTTC.

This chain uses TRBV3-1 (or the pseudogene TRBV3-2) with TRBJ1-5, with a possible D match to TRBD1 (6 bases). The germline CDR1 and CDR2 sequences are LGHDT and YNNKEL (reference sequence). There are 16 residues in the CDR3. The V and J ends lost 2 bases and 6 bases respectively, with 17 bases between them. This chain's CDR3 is CASSQTPGTQIQPQHF. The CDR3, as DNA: TGTGCCAGCAGCCAAACCCCCGGGACACAGATTCAGCCCCAGCATTTT.

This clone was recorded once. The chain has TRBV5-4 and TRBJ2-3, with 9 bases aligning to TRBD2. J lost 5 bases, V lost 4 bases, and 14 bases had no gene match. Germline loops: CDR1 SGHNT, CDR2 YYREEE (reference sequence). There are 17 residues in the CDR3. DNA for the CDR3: TGTGCCAGCAGCCCAGGGGCCGCGGGGGGGTTTGGAGATACGCAGTATTTT. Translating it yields CASSPGAAGGFGDTQYF.

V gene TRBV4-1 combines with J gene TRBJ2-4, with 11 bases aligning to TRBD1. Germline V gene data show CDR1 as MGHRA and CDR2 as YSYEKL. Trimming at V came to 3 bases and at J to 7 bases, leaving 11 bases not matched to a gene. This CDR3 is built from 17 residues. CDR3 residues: CASSQEGWTGGINIQYF. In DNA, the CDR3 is TGCGCCAGCAGCCAGGAGGGGTGGACAGGGGGCATCAACATTCAGTACTTC.

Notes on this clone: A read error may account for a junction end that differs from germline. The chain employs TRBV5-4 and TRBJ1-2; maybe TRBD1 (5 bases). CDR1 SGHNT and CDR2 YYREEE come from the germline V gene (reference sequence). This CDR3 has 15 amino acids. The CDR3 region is CASSSKQQGLTMASF. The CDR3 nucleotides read TGTGCCAGCAGCTCGAAACAGCAGGGTTTAACTATGGCCTCCTTC.

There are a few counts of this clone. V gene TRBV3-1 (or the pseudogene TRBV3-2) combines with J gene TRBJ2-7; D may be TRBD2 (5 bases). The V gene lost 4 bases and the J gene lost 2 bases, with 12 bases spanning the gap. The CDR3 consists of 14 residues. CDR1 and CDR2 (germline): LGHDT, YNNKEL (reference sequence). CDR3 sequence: CASSPRTEAYEQYF. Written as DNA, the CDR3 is TGTGCCAGCAGCCCCCGCACGGAGGCCTACGAGCAGTACTTC.

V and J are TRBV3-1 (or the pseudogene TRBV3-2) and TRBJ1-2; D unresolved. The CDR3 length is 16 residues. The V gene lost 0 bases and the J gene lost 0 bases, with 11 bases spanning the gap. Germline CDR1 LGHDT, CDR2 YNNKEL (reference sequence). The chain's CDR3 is CASSQELSLANYGYTF. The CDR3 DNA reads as TGTGCCAGCAGCCAAGAGCTCTCCCTAGCTAACTATGGCTACACCTTC.

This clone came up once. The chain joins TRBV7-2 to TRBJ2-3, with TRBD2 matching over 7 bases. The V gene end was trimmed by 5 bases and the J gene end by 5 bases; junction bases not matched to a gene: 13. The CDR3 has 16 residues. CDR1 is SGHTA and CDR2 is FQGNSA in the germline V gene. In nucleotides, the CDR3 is TGTGCCAGCAGCACTAGACTAGCCAATTCAGTAGATACGCAGTATTTT. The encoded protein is CASSTRLANSVDTQYF.

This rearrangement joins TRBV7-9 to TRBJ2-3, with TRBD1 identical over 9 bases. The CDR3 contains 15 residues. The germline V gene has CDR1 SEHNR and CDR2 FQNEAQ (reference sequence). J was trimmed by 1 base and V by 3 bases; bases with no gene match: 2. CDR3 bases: TGTGCCAGCAGCTTCTGGACAGGGGGCACAGATACGCAGTATTTT. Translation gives CASSFWTGGTDTQYF.

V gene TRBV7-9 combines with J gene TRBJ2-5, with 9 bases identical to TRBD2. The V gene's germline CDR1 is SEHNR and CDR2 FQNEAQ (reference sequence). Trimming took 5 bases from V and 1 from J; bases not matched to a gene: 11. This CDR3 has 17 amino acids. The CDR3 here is CASSAPPGRGGQETQYF. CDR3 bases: TGTGCCAGCAGCGCCCCCCCTGGGCGGGGGGGCCAAGAGACCCAGTACTTC.

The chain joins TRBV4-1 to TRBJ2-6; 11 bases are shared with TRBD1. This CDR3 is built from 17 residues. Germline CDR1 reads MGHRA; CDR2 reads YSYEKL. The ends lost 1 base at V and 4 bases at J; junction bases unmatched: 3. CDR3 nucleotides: TGCGCCAGCAGCCAAGGGGACAGGGGGTACGGGGCCAACGTCCTGACTTTC. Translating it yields CASSQGDRGYGANVLTF.

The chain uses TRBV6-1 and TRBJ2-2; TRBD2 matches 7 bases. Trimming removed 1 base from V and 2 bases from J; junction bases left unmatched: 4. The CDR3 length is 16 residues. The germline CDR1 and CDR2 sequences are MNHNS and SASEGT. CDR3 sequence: CASSEDQRGNTGELFF. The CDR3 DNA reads TGTGCCAGCAGTGAAGACCAGCGGGGTAACACCGGGGAGCTGTTTTTT.

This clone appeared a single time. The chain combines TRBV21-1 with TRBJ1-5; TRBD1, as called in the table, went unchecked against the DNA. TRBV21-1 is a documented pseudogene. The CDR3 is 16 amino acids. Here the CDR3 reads CASSTGITTGNQPQHF. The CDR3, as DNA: TGTGCCAGCAGCACAGGGATCACCACAGGCAATCAGCCCCAGCATTTT.